This record looks at one T cell receptor (beta chain) sequence and its context. This clone was seen once. Its binding antigen is unknown. Base qualities were left out, and no much larger clone turns up one base away. A second Seattle source provided samples from volunteer blood donors who had recovered from COVID-19. Each collaborating institution followed its own protocols to collect whole blood in K2EDTA tubes. For TCRbeta analysis, collaborators shipped samples as frozen whole blood, isolated PBMCs, or DNA extracted from either of those sample types. The sample is drawn from a study of blood T cell repertoires in COVID-19 (dated by TCRdb to 2018 to 2021). Background for the entire study: The collaborator samples originated in the United States, Italy and Spain and spanned the acute and convalescent phases of COVID-19. The material from the prospective study consisted of cDNA or gDNA derived from T cells, B-cell-depleted T cells, or PBMCs. The dataset comprised deeply sampled blood TCRbeta repertoires from subjects exposed to, actively infected with, or recovered from COVID-19. A freely available public database, intended as a resource for researchers studying the immune response to SARS-CoV-2, is where the repertoires were released. The samples were drawn from the first 160 participants of the ongoing ImmuneRACE study and from about 1,200 subjects provided by 6 global collaborators. Sample metadata almost always included a de-identified subject ID, COVID-19 status, age in years and sex. Where available, HLA class I and class II types were obtained from metadata supplied by the sample provider rather than from assay-based typing. The research as a whole found: The quantity of clinical and demographic metadata differed by source and by participant and was supplied without curation.

TCRbeta CDR3 regions were amplified from genomic DNA using the immunoSEQ Assay, a bias-controlled multiplex PCR. For the original study's pipeline: The number of nucleated cells in each sample was estimated from the amplification of reference gene primers within the assay. To quantify the absolute abundance of each unique TCRbeta CDR3 rearrangement, sequence reads were collapsed and filtered. For each sample, productive Simpson clonality was calculated by taking the square root of Simpson's diversity index across productive rearrangements. Not all clones reach the TCRdb copy of this immuneACCESS table, which keeps in-frame sequences only. Checked studies attribute under half of the gap to unresolved V genes and leave the rest unexplained. V, J and clone size reflect that table, while D and trimming were determined from the DNA. The table for this sample lists roughly 150,000 clones; about 88% of them were counted only once. The ten biggest clones cover 2% to 2.5% of the sample.

The sample comprised peripheral blood. The TCR was taken from a man aged 45-65 years who had recovered from COVID-19.

The nucleotide sequence reads TGTGCCAGCAGTTACTCGAGATCTGGGCGGGATGAGCAGTTCTTC. It encodes CASSYSRSGRDEQFF. The chain links TRBV6-5 with TRBJ2-1; possibly the D gene is TRBD2, per 5 matching bases. The CDR3 contains 15 residues, cysteine and phenylalanine counted. Of all the DNA, just the CDR3 is kept, 45 bases in frame from base 1. The germline V gene supplies CDR1 MNHEY and CDR2 SVGAGI. Cut back by 0 bases and 8 bases, the V and J ends lie 14 bases apart.